The 31 T cell receptor beta chains reported below all come from one sample, sequenced in a study of T cells in Graves' hyperthyroidism and ophthalmopathy. RNA transcripts yielded amplified TCR beta CDR3 regions. HTBI primers were used for first-round RT-PCR of the TCR CDR3. Each CDR3 protein gets one entry after TCRdb re-called the multiplex PCR reads with MiXCR. The repertoire holds about 620,000 distinct CDR3 sequences, with 15% to 20% as singletons. The sample consisted of blood. The receptors stem from a woman in her 30s with Graves' hyperthyroidism.

The chain combines TRBV5-1 with TRBJ1-1, with D hard to call. Germline V gives CDR1 SGHRS, CDR2 YFSETQ. The length of the CDR3 is 13 residues. V was clipped by 4 bases and J by 1 base, with 8 bases between them. DNA for the CDR3: TGCGCCAGCAGCATCCAGGCGAACACTGAAGCTTTCTTT. It is translated as CASSIQANTEAFF.

In DNA, the CDR3 is TGTGCCAGCAGCTTAGCAGCAGGGACGGGAAACACCATATATTTT. Protein product: CASSLAAGTGNTIYF. The gene calls are TRBV7-2 and TRBJ1-3, with D possibly TRBD1 on 5 matching bases. V was clipped by 0 bases and J by 4 bases, with 10 bases between them. This CDR3 is built from 15 residues. CDR1 and CDR2 from the germline V gene are SGHTA and FQGNSA.

This clonotype was counted at least ten times. The rearrangement joins TRBV7-3 to TRBJ2-3, with D tentatively TRBD2 (6 bases). Germline values: CDR1 SGHTA, CDR2 FQGTGA. The CDR3 has 17 residues. The V end lost 1 base, the J end lost 6 bases, and 20 bases lay between the germline ends. Here the CDR3 reads CASSLKGSLAGVDTQYF. CDR3 bases: TGTGCCAGCAGCTTAAAAGGTTCACTAGCCGGTGTTGATACGCAGTATTTT.

The genes are TRBV20-1 and TRBJ2-5, with 7 bases fitting TRBD1. The CDR3 is 15 amino acids. CDR1 is DFQATT and CDR2 is SNEGSKA in the germline V gene (reference sequence). V trimming: 4 bases; J trimming: 2 bases; junction bases outside the gene matches: 10. CDR3 in amino acids: CSAKDRTGGQETQYF. For the CDR3, the DNA is TGCAGTGCTAAAGACCGGACAGGAGGACAAGAGACCCAGTACTTC.

This chain uses TRBV15 with TRBJ1-4; no clear D. The ends were cut back, 5 bases at V and 4 bases at J, with 11 bases in the middle. The length of the CDR3 is 14 residues. The germline V gene encodes CDR1 LNHNV and CDR2 YYDKDF (reference sequence). CDR3 sequence: CATSLLSSNEKLFF. The DNA of the CDR3 is TGTGCCACCAGCCTTCTCAGCAGTAATGAAAAACTGTTTTTT.

This chain connects TRBV29-1 to TRBJ2-1; D is unresolved. The CDR3 covers 13 residues. Germline CDR1 SQVTM, CDR2 ANQGSEA. Trimming left V 5 bases short and J 4 bases short, with 12 bases between. This CDR3 reads CSVNTFGYNEQFF. In DNA form, the CDR3 reads TGCAGCGTTAATACCTTCGGGTACAATGAGCAGTTCTTC.

This clonotype was seen a few times. This chain joins TRBV12-3 or TRBV12-4 and TRBJ2-1, with D possibly being TRBD2 (5 bases). V shed 4 bases and J shed 12 bases, with 10 bases lying between them. The CDR3 length is 11 residues. CDR3 protein: CASSSGLLQFF. DNA of the CDR3: TGTGCCAGCAGTTCCGGACTTCTGCAGTTCTTC.

This clonotype was counted at least ten times. The CDR3 sequence: CASSLILGTGELFF. CDR3 sequence (DNA): TGTGCCAGCAGCTTAATCTTGGGCACCGGGGAGCTGTTTTTT. The chain links TRBV11-3 to TRBJ2-2; D call uncertain. The CDR3 spans 14 residues. The V gene's germline CDR1 is SGHNT and CDR2 YENEEA. V dropped 2 bases and J dropped 4 bases, with 8 bases sitting between them.

This clonotype has at least ten counts. The rearrangement joins TRBV12-3 or TRBV12-4 to TRBJ1-1; D call uncertain. The length of the CDR3 is 14 residues. V gave up 1 base and J gave up 4 bases, with 10 bases separating them. The CDR3 loop reads CASSLERWVTEAFF. The CDR3 coding sequence is TGTGCCAGCAGTTTAGAGAGGTGGGTCACTGAAGCTTTCTTT.

Only a few counts were recorded for this clonotype. The gene calls are TRBV6-4 and TRBJ2-6; D unresolved. The CDR3 is 16 residues long. Trimming shortened V by 5 bases and J by 0 bases, and 11 bases separated the two germline ends. Germline CDR1 is MRHNA and CDR2 is SNTAGT. CDR3 loop: CASSYVGYSGANVLTF. For the CDR3, the DNA is TGTGCCAGCAGTTACGTAGGGTACTCTGGGGCCAACGTCCTGACTTTC.

This clonotype was recorded at least ten times. This chain links TRBV24-1 with TRBJ2-7; 7 positions match TRBD1. This CDR3 spans 13 amino acids. With 6 bases clipped from V and 3 bases from J, the junction kept 4 bases outside the gene matches. Germline CDR1 is KGHDR and CDR2 is SFDVKD. The CDR3 loop reads CATSSRTGYEQYF. DNA of the CDR3: TGTGCCACCAGTTCACGGACAGGCTACGAGCAGTACTTC.

With respect to this clonotype: Since a much larger clone is just one base distant, this may be a read error. The V gene is TRBV3-1, the J gene TRBJ2-1; 7 bases line up with TRBD2. Per the germline V gene, CDR1 is LGHDT and CDR2 is YNNKEL (reference sequence). V shed 3 bases, J shed 9 bases, and the junction held 8 bases outside the gene matches. The CDR3 totals 14 residues. Here the CDR3 DNA reads TGTGCCAGCAGCCATCAACGACTAGCTCCTGAGCAGTTCTTC. Translating it yields CASSHQRLAPEQFF.

A word on this clonotype: It may be a read error: a sequence one base away is much more abundant. The chain is built from TRBV2 and TRBJ1-2; maybe TRBD1 (6 bases). Between the trimmed V and J ends, which lost 2 bases and 9 bases, there was a span of 10 bases. Per the germline V gene, CDR1 is SNHLY and CDR2 is FYNNEI. The length of the CDR3 is 12 residues. CDR3 amino acids: CASSERQGSYTF. Here the CDR3 DNA reads TGTGCCAGCAGTGAAAGGCAGGGGAGCTACACCTTC.

The chain joins TRBV12-3 or TRBV12-4 to TRBJ1-6; no reliable D call. The CDR3 runs 14 residues. V was trimmed by 3 bases and J by 6 bases, leaving 9 bases between them. CDR3 nucleotide sequence: TGTGCCAGCAGTTTGCTTCGGGGTAATTCACCCCTCCACTTT. Translating it yields CASSLLRGNSPLHF.

This clonotype appeared many times. The chain joins TRBV30 to TRBJ2-7; no clear D gene. Looked up from germline, CDR1 is GTSNPN and CDR2 is SVGIG (reference sequence). V lost 4 bases and J 2 bases, leaving 12 bases between the germline ends. This CDR3 spans 13 amino acids. The CDR3 bases are TGTGCCTGGACCGCCTACGAGACCTACGAGCAGTACTTC. Protein product: CAWTAYETYEQYF.

The rearrangement links TRBV10-3 to TRBJ1-2; 7 bases line up with TRBD1. The V gene's germline CDR1 is ENHRY and CDR2 SYGVKD. This CDR3 is 16 amino acids long. V gave up 0 bases and J gave up 4 bases; unmatched junction bases: 8. CDR3 DNA sequence: TGTGCCATCAGTGAGTCTTCACAGGGGAGCGTCTATGGCTACACCTTC. Translating gives CAISESSQGSVYGYTF.

The chain couples TRBV10-2 to TRBJ2-5; TRBD2 might be the D (6 bases). Germline V lookup: CDR1 WSHSY, CDR2 SAAADI. The V end lost 6 bases, the J end lost 1 base, and 18 bases lay between the germline ends. This CDR3 is 16 amino acids long. The CDR3 bases are TGCGCCAGCAGCCGAGGCGGGGCGAGAGGCCAAGAGACCCAGTACTTC. As protein: CASSRGGARGQETQYF.

The CDR3 spells CASSRPTGDGANVLTF. CDR3 in DNA: TGTGCCAGCAGCCGCCCCACAGGGGATGGGGCCAACGTCCTGACTTTC. The V gene is TRBV13, the J gene TRBJ2-6; TRBD1 aligns across 7 bases. The V and J ends lost 5 bases and 3 bases, in that order; junction bases with no gene match: 7. CDR3 length: 16 amino acids. CDR1 and CDR2 (germline): PRHDT, FYEKMQ (reference sequence).

The chain links TRBV20-1 to TRBJ1-1; D possibly corresponds to TRBD1 (5 bases). The V end was cut by 7 bases, the J end by 4 bases, with 10 bases between. The CDR3 extends over 11 amino acids. Germline CDR1 reads DFQATT; CDR2 reads SNEGSKA (reference sequence). CDR3 coding DNA: TGCAGTGTAACGGGGGTCACTGAAGCTTTCTTT. Protein: CSVTGVTEAFF.

This chain uses TRBV28 with TRBJ1-2; 8 positions match TRBD1. Germline assignment: CDR1 MDHEN and CDR2 SYDVKM. The CDR3 loop spans 15 amino acids. V gave up 6 bases and J gave up 0 bases; unmatched junction bases: 6. In DNA, the CDR3 is TGTGCCAGCAGCGAGACAGGGGTGCCTAACTATGGCTACACCTTC. Its translation: CASSETGVPNYGYTF.

The V gene is TRBV28, the J gene TRBJ2-7; 8 nucleotides match TRBD1. The CDR3 runs to 13 residues. The trim removed 6 bases at V and 6 bases at J, leaving 7 bases unmatched. Per germline, CDR1 MDHEN and CDR2 SYDVKM. CDR3 loop: CASRSATGVEQYF. CDR3 bases: TGTGCCAGCAGGTCCGCGACAGGGGTCGAGCAGTACTTC. The full variable domain, with the rest looked up from reference TRBV28 and TRBJ2-7, is DVKVTQSSRYLVKRTGEKVFLECVQDMDHENMFWYRQDPGLGLRLIYFSYDVKMKEKGDIPEGYSVSREKKERFSLILESASTNQTSMYLCASRSATGVEQYFGPGTRLTVT.

Many counts were recorded for this clonotype. The chain uses TRBV12-3 or TRBV12-4 and TRBJ2-5; the D is unclear. V gave up 5 bases and J gave up 1 base, with 8 bases separating them. CDR3 length: 13 amino acids. CDR3 sequence: CASSPYGQETQYF. DNA for the CDR3: TGTGCCAGCAGTCCGTACGGCCAAGAGACCCAGTACTTC.

This clonotype was seen repeatedly, ten times or more. The rearrangement uses TRBV13 and TRBJ2-4, with TRBD1 matching 8 bases. There are 14 residues in the CDR3. Germline CDR1 reads PRHDT; CDR2 reads FYEKMQ (reference sequence). After removal of 5 bases from V and 7 bases from J, the junction contained 7 bases not matched to a gene. The CDR3 bases are TGTGCCAGCAGCCCTCGGACAGGGAGGAACATTCAGTACTTC. Translating it yields CASSPRTGRNIQYF.

This clonotype was seen repeatedly, ten times or more. The genes are TRBV11-2 and TRBJ1-4; 10 bases are a match to TRBD1. V shed 5 bases and J 5 bases; nucleotides not matched to a gene: 11. Germline V gene sequence: CDR1 SGHAT, CDR2 FQNNGV. The CDR3 extends over 17 amino acids. CDR3: CASSGNLGTGENEKLFF. The CDR3 coding sequence is TGTGCCAGCAGCGGAAACCTAGGGACAGGGGAGAATGAAAAACTGTTTTTT.

This clonotype was detected many times. The chain is built from TRBV11-2 and TRBJ2-7; D is unclear. CDR3 length equals 14 residues. Germline lookup yields CDR1 SGHAT and CDR2 FQNNGV. V lost 5 bases, J lost 2 bases, and 13 bases lay in between. Here the CDR3 reads CASSPLRAPYEQYF. The CDR3 coding sequence is TGTGCCAGCAGCCCCCTCCGGGCCCCCTACGAGCAGTACTTC.

This chain joins TRBV5-6 and TRBJ1-5; D ambiguous. Trimming took off 0 bases at V and 7 bases at J, with 8 bases between the two ends. The germline CDR1 and CDR2 sequences are SGHDT and YYEEEE. The CDR3 length is 13 residues. CDR3 protein: CASSLGSKQPQHF. CDR3 DNA: TGTGCCAGCAGCTTGGGATCAAAACAGCCCCAGCATTTT.

The chain joins TRBV5-5 to TRBJ2-5, with 11 positions matching TRBD2. The junction had 7 bases not matched to a gene; V was cut back by 3 bases and J by 3 bases. The CDR3 has 16 residues. In germline, CDR1 is SGHKS, CDR2 YYEKEE (reference sequence). CDR3 nucleotide sequence: TGTGCCAGCAGCTCCCCCCCGACTAGCGGGAAAGAGACCCAGTACTTC. This gives the protein CASSSPPTSGKETQYF.

Only a few counts were recorded for this clonotype. The chain has TRBV9 and TRBJ2-7; D may be TRBD2 (5 bases). The V gene's germline CDR1 is SGDLS and CDR2 YYNGEE. The CDR3 extends over 12 amino acids. Deletions cut 1 base from V and 6 bases from J, with 8 bases between. The CDR3 region has the DNA TGTGCCAGCAGCGTACCCAGCGGCGAGCAGTACTTC. Translating gives CASSVPSGEQYF. Filled out from reference TRBV9 and TRBJ2-7, the complete variable domain reads DSGVTQTPKHLITATGQRVTLRCSPRSGDLSVYWYQQSLDQGLQFLIQYYNGEERAKGNILERFSAQQFPDLHSELNLSSLELGDSALYFCASSVPSGEQYFGPGTRLTVT.

This clonotype appeared many times. CDR3 DNA sequence: TGTGCCTGGAACCAGGGCAGCCTCTTCACCGGGGAGCTGTTTTTT. It yields the protein CAWNQGSLFTGELFF. The gene calls are TRBV30 and TRBJ2-2; tentative D call: TRBD1 (5 bases). V lost 4 bases and J lost 4, with 16 bases in between. The CDR3 runs 15 residues. Germline CDR1 reads GTSNPN; CDR2 reads SVGIG (reference sequence).

This clonotype came up many times. This sequence joins TRBV29-1 and TRBJ2-7; D gene ambiguous. The V and J ends lost 4 bases and 2 bases respectively, with 9 bases between them. The CDR3 totals 12 residues. CDR1 SQVTM and CDR2 ANQGSEA come from the germline V gene. The CDR3 is CSVAWRTYEQYF. CDR3 bases: TGCAGCGTTGCTTGGAGAACCTACGAGCAGTACTTC.

Of note for this clonotype: This could be a read error, since a much larger clone is one nucleotide away. The chain is built from TRBV7-8 and TRBJ1-5; no definite D call. Trimming removed 5 bases from V and 3 bases from J, with 14 bases in between. The CDR3 consists of 15 residues. Looked up from germline, CDR1 is SGHVS and CDR2 is FQNEAQ. The CDR3 DNA follows: TGTGCCAGCAGCCCCTGGGTTGGGGTCAATCAGCCCCAGCATTTT. Translation gives CASSPWVGVNQPQHF.